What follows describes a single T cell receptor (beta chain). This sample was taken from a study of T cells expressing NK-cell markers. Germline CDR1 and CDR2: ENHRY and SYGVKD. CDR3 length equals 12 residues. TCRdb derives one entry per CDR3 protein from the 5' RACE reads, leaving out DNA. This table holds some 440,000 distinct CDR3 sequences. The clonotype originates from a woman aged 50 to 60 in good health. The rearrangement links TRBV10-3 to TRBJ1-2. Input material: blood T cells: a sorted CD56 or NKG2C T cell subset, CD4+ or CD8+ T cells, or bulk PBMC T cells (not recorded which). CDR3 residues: CAISPSRGGYTF.